What follows are 23 T cell receptor beta chains derived from one specimen sequenced in a study of blood T cell repertoires in COVID-19. Sequenced by immunoSEQ multiplex PCR; TCRdb stores in-frame clones only, minus some. The sample lists 150,000 to 200,000 clones; around 87% were seen once. The specimen was peripheral blood. The receptor source for this set is a man aged 35 to 55 with active or convalescent COVID-19.

This sequence joins TRBV23-1 and TRBJ1-5; TRBD1 matches at 7 bases. TRBV23-1 has ORF status, its function being uncertain. V was clipped by 3 bases and J by 1 base; unmatched bases: 12. The CDR3 loop spans 18 amino acids. The CDR3 DNA is TGCGCCAGCAGTCACCCTTGGACAGGTCAGGCGAGCAATCAGCCCCAGCATTTT. Protein product: CASSHPWTGQASNQPQHF.

The chain combines TRBV6-1 with TRBJ1-1; no clear D. Germline-derived CDR1 and CDR2 are MNHNS and SASEGT. The CDR3 length is 15 residues. Trimming removed 1 base at V and 1 base at J, with 10 bases between. The CDR3 reads CASSEGSRRNTEAFF. CDR3 DNA sequence: TGTGCCAGCAGTGAAGGTAGTAGAAGGAACACTGAAGCTTTCTTT.

The V gene is TRBV5-1, the J gene TRBJ1-1; no definite D call. Germline-derived CDR1 and CDR2 are SGHRS and YFSETQ. The CDR3 runs to 13 residues. Trimming left V 4 bases short and J 4 bases short, with 11 bases between. CDR3 protein: CASSTEVGTEAFF. CDR3 nucleotide sequence: TGCGCCAGCAGCACGGAGGTGGGCACTGAAGCTTTCTTT.

This rearrangement joins TRBV6-1 to TRBJ2-2; unclear D gene. Germline-derived CDR1 and CDR2 are MNHNS and SASEGT. V was clipped by 2 bases and J by 3 bases, with 4 bases between them. CDR3 length: 13 residues. CDR3 protein: CASSEQDTGELFF. In nucleotides, the CDR3 is TGTGCCAGCAGTGAACAGGACACCGGGGAGCTGTTTTTT.

The chain employs TRBV28 and TRBJ1-3; possibly TRBD1 for D (5 bases). Germline V CDR1 and CDR2: MDHEN, SYDVKM. This CDR3 contains 15 residues. V was clipped by 6 bases and J by 8 bases, with 20 bases between them. The CDR3 loop is CASRTQGSPKDTIYF. In DNA, the CDR3 is TGTGCCAGCAGAACCCAGGGTTCTCCCAAGGACACCATATATTTT. Filled out from reference TRBV28 and TRBJ1-3, the complete variable domain reads DVKVTQSSRYLVKRTGEKVFLECVQDMDHENMFWYRQDPGLGLRLIYFSYDVKMKEKGDIPEGYSVSREKKERFSLILESASTNQTSMYLCASRTQGSPKDTIYFGEGSWLTVV.

This chain joins TRBV6-5 and TRBJ1-6; a possible D gene is TRBD1 (6 bases). Germline V lookup: CDR1 MNHEY, CDR2 SVGAGI. Trimming removed 4 bases at V and 8 bases at J, with 12 bases between. This CDR3 contains 14 residues. The CDR3 DNA reads TGTGCCAGCAGTTCCGGGACACCATATTCACCCCTCCACTTT. It specifies CASSSGTPYSPLHF.

The CDR3 reads CAWAGGAAQETQYF. CDR3 in DNA: TGTGCCTGGGCAGGGGGCGCGGCCCAAGAGACCCAGTACTTC. This chain connects TRBV30 to TRBJ2-5; TRBD1 agrees at 8 bases. Losses at the gene ends were 5 bases for V and 1 base for J; bases not matched to a gene: 6. CDR3 size: 14 residues. The V gene's germline CDR1 is GTSNPN and CDR2 SVGIG (reference sequence).

The chain employs TRBV9 and TRBJ2-5; D not resolved. Trimming removed 0 bases from V and 4 bases from J, with 13 bases in between. The CDR3 extends over 15 amino acids. Germline V gene lookup returns CDR1 SGDLS and CDR2 YYNGEE. The CDR3 here is CASSVGGKWVETQYF. The DNA for the CDR3 is TGTGCCAGCAGCGTAGGCGGCAAATGGGTAGAGACCCAGTACTTC.

V usage is TRBV19 and J usage is TRBJ1-5, with 8 bases fitting TRBD1. Germline lookup yields CDR1 LNHDA and CDR2 SQIVND (reference sequence). Losses at the gene ends were 6 bases for V and 5 bases for J; bases not matched to a gene: 18. The CDR3 is made up of 18 amino acids. This CDR3 reads CASSSLVIRGRGYQPQHF. The CDR3 nucleotides read TGTGCCAGTAGCTCCCTCGTTATCAGGGGGCGAGGGTATCAGCCCCAGCATTTT. Looking up the rest from reference TRBV19 and TRBJ1-5 gives the full variable domain: DGGITQSPKYLFRKEGQNVTLSCEQNLNHDAMYWYRQDPGQGLRLIYYSQIVNDFQKGDIAEGYSVSREKKESFPLTVTSAQKNPTAFYLCASSSLVIRGRGYQPQHFGDGTRLSIL.

The rearrangement joins TRBV30 to TRBJ2-3, with 8 nucleotides matching TRBD1. This CDR3 contains 13 residues. V shed 0 bases and J 5 bases; nucleotides not matched to a gene: 1. CDR1 and CDR2 (germline): GTSNPN, SVGIG (reference sequence). This CDR3 reads CAWSVGQGDTQYF. Written as DNA, the CDR3 is TGTGCCTGGAGTGTAGGACAGGGAGATACGCAGTATTTT.

The chain employs TRBV6-2 or TRBV6-3 and TRBJ2-2; D perhaps matches TRBD2 (6 bases). This CDR3 has 16 amino acids. V was trimmed by 4 bases and J by 2 bases, leaving 14 bases between them. Germline V gene lookup returns CDR1 MNHEY and CDR2 SVGEGT. This CDR3 is CASSLGLGRNTGELFF. CDR3 nucleotides: TGTGCCAGCAGTTTGGGACTGGGACGAAACACCGGGGAGCTGTTTTTT.

The V call is TRBV4-2, the J call TRBJ1-2; 8 positions agree with TRBD1. The length of the CDR3 is 15 residues. After removal of 0 bases from V and 6 bases from J, the junction contained 6 bases not matched to a gene. Germline lookup yields CDR1 LGHNA and CDR2 YNFKEQ. CDR3 nucleotide sequence: TGTGCCAGCAGCCAAGATCGTACAGGGGGGAATGGCTACACCTTC. Translation gives CASSQDRTGGNGYTF.

The J gene is TRBJ1-3, the V gene TRBV7-8; TRBD1 matches at 9 bases. CDR3 length equals 16 residues. Germline CDR1 reads SGHVS; CDR2 reads FQNEAQ. The ends lost 4 bases at V and 4 bases at J; junction bases unmatched: 8. DNA of the CDR3: TGTGCCAGCAGCTGGCAACCGGGACAGGGAGGAAACACCATATATTTT. Its protein product is CASSWQPGQGGNTIYF.

The J gene is TRBJ2-5, the V gene TRBV4-1; 9 positions agree with TRBD1. CDR1 and CDR2 from the germline V gene are MGHRA and YSYEKL. There are 20 residues in the CDR3. J gave up 3 bases and V 5 bases, and 22 bases lay outside the gene matches. The DNA for the CDR3 is TGCGCCAGCAGCGGCCACTTCTTCAAAAGGACAGGGGAAAGAAAAGAGACCCAGTACTTC. This gives the protein CASSGHFFKRTGERKETQYF.

The V gene is TRBV6-5, the J gene TRBJ1-5; TRBD1 matches 7 bases. The CDR3 loop spans 15 amino acids. Germline V CDR1 and CDR2: MNHEY, SVGAGI. V was clipped by 7 bases and J by 9 bases; unmatched bases: 15. The chain's CDR3 is CASTRDRATIPPQHF. The CDR3 bases are TGTGCCAGCACCCGGGACAGAGCAACGATTCCGCCCCAGCATTTT.

V is TRBV28 and J is TRBJ1-2, with 8 bases lining up with TRBD1. There are 16 residues in the CDR3. The ends lost 6 bases at V and 0 bases at J; junction bases unmatched: 9. CDR1 is MDHEN and CDR2 is SYDVKM in the germline V gene. CDR3 in amino acids: CASRGGQGNSNYGYTF. DNA for the CDR3: TGTGCCAGCAGAGGAGGACAGGGAAATTCTAACTATGGCTACACCTTC.

J is TRBJ2-2 and V is TRBV6-5; D possibly corresponds to TRBD2 (5 bases). The CDR3 loop spans 14 amino acids. Trimming took 6 bases from V and 0 from J, leaving 8 bases between them. In germline, CDR1 is MNHEY, CDR2 SVGAGI. The CDR3 bases are TGTGCCAGCAGGGGGAGACCGAACACCGGGGAGCTGTTTTTT. This encodes CASRGRPNTGELFF.

This chain connects TRBV5-8 to TRBJ1-6, with a tentative D call TRBD1 (5 bases). V was pared by 2 bases and J by 7 bases, with 7 bases between. The CDR3 totals 13 residues. Germline assignment: CDR1 SGHTS and CDR2 YDEGEE. CDR3 sequence reads: CASSFGGNSPLHF. CDR3 bases: TGTGCCAGCAGCTTTGGGGGGAATTCACCCCTCCACTTT.

This clone showed up just a few times. This chain uses TRBV4-1 with TRBJ1-2; D is perhaps TRBD1 (5 bases). Germline-derived CDR1 and CDR2 are MGHRA and YSYEKL. Trimming removed 1 base from V and 1 base from J, with 10 bases in between. This CDR3 comprises 15 residues. The CDR3 protein is CASSQGQKINYGYTF. In DNA, the CDR3 is TGCGCCAGCAGCCAAGGACAGAAAATTAACTATGGCTACACCTTC.

The chain has TRBV5-4 and TRBJ1-1, with TRBD1 matching over 7 bases. Germline-derived CDR1 and CDR2 are SGHNT and YYREEE (reference sequence). J gave up 2 bases and V 2 bases, and 9 bases lay outside the gene matches. The CDR3 spans 16 residues. CDR3 sequence reads: CASSLDRVAGNTEAFF. CDR3 coding DNA: TGTGCCAGCAGCTTAGACAGGGTAGCTGGAAACACTGAAGCTTTCTTT.

J is TRBJ1-5 and V is TRBV19; no clear D. Germline assignment: CDR1 LNHDA and CDR2 SQIVND (reference sequence). The CDR3 is made up of 14 amino acids. The germline V and J ends were trimmed by 1 base and 7 bases, with 11 bases remaining between them. In nucleotides, the CDR3 is TGTGCCAGTAGTATAGTGACACCAAAACAGCCCCAGCATTTT. Its protein is CASSIVTPKQPQHF.

This sequence joins TRBV30 and TRBJ1-3, with D tentatively TRBD1 (5 bases). Trimming left V 0 bases short and J 4 bases short, with 10 bases between. This CDR3 contains 14 residues. Germline lookup yields CDR1 GTSNPN and CDR2 SVGIG (reference sequence). The CDR3 DNA reads as TGTGCCTGGAGTGTTACGAGACAGGGAAACACCATATATTTT. Protein sequence: CAWSVTRQGNTIYF. The full variable domain, its missing parts supplied by reference TRBV30 and TRBJ1-3, is SQTIHQWPATLVQPVGSPLSLECTVEGTSNPNLYWYRQAAGRGLQLLFYSVGIGQISSEVPQNLSASRPQDRQFILSSKKLLLSDSGFYLCAWSVTRQGNTIYFGEGSWLTVV.

CDR3 sequence: CSVIQGAYEQYF. In DNA form, the CDR3 reads TGCAGCGTTATACAGGGGGCCTACGAGCAGTACTTC. This chain uses TRBV29-1 with TRBJ2-7; 8 nucleotides line up with TRBD1. Germline CDR1 is SQVTM and CDR2 is ANQGSEA. The CDR3 length is 12 residues. After removal of 5 bases from V and 2 bases from J, the junction contained 2 bases not matched to a gene.